The next 3 T cell receptor beta chains were all read from a single sample in a study of cytomegalovirus exposure and HLA in healthy donors. The PCR used 60 Vbeta and 13 Jbeta primers. The table came from immunoSEQ multiplex PCR; TCRdb's copy has only in-frame clones and leaves some out. The sample contains more than 250,000 clones, 70% to 90% of which appear only once. The sample was PBMCs. These receptors all stem from a woman aged 18-29 years in good health and CMV-seronegative.

The chain recombines TRBV10-2 with TRBJ2-3; D unresolved. V was trimmed by 7 bases and J by 4 bases, leaving 6 bases between them. The germline gives CDR1 WSHSY, CDR2 SAAADI. The CDR3 runs 11 residues. As DNA, the CDR3 is TGCGCCAGCAAAGAGGCAGATACGCAGTATTTT. Its translation is CASKEADTQYF.

The chain joins TRBV27 to TRBJ2-7, with unresolved D. The CDR3 contains 11 residues. V was pared by 8 bases and J by 4 bases, with 9 bases between. Germline loops: CDR1 MNHEY, CDR2 SMNVEV (reference sequence). CDR3 sequence reads: CASSSHYEQYF. The CDR3 nucleotides are TGTGCCAGCTCGAGTCATTACGAGCAGTACTTC.

The rearrangement links TRBV11-2 to TRBJ2-3, with D possibly being TRBD1 (5 bases). The V gene's germline CDR1 is SGHAT and CDR2 FQNNGV. Trimming removed 3 bases from V and 1 base from J, with 11 bases in between. The CDR3 totals 15 residues. The CDR3 sequence: CASSFTGGRTDTQYF. CDR3 nucleotide sequence: TGTGCCAGCAGCTTCACAGGCGGACGCACAGATACGCAGTATTTT.